The 29 T cell receptor beta chains given below trace back to one sample, sequenced in a study of blood T cells in healthy people across ages. It was with a sample-barcoded 5' primer and a J-beta primer mix that a second PCR of about 7 to 12 cycles was run. One entry per CDR3 protein results from TCRdb running MiXCR on the 5' RACE reads. The table includes under 1,000,000 distinct CDR3 sequences, about 47% detected once. The sequencing sample was made of blood. These receptors were collected from a man of 80 years or more in good health.

In nucleotides, the CDR3 is TGTGCCAGCACCCCTTCAAGGGGACTATACAATGAGCAGTTCTTC. This gives the protein CASTPSRGLYNEQFF. The chain is built from TRBV28 and TRBJ2-1; 7 bases are a match to TRBD2. The V gene end was trimmed by 7 bases and the J gene end by 4 bases; junction bases not matched to a gene: 10. Germline V lookup: CDR1 MDHEN, CDR2 SYDVKM. This CDR3 spans 15 amino acids.

V usage is TRBV20-1 and J usage is TRBJ2-1; the D is unclear. This CDR3 comprises 15 residues. Trimming took off 2 bases at V and 0 bases at J, with 11 bases between the two ends. The V gene's germline CDR1 is DFQATT and CDR2 SNEGSKA (reference sequence). CDR3 in amino acids: CSARPTVSSYNEQFF. CDR3 DNA: TGCAGTGCTAGACCAACGGTAAGCTCCTACAATGAGCAGTTCTTC.

This clonotype was recorded a few times. V gene TRBV29-1 combines with J gene TRBJ2-6; no firm D call. Germline CDR1 SQVTM, CDR2 ANQGSEA. The CDR3 is 13 residues long. The V end lost 4 bases, the J end lost 4 bases, and 8 bases lay between the germline ends. CDR3 sequence reads: CSVAPPGANVLTF. The CDR3 nucleotides read TGCAGCGTTGCTCCCCCCGGGGCCAACGTCCTGACTTTC.

Note on this clonotype: A much bigger clone sits one base away, suggesting this may be a read error. The chain combines TRBV6-1 with TRBJ2-1; TRBD2 matches at 13 bases. Unmatched junction bases numbered 3, after V lost 9 bases and J lost 1 base. The CDR3 runs to 15 residues. Germline V gene sequence: CDR1 MNHNS, CDR2 SASEGT. CDR3 in amino acids: CASWTSGSSYNEQFF. CDR3 DNA: TGTGCCAGTTGGACTAGCGGGAGTTCCTACAATGAGCAGTTCTTC.

This chain links TRBV29-1 with TRBJ2-3; 16 bases map to TRBD2. The CDR3 is 19 residues long. The V gene's germline CDR1 is SQVTM and CDR2 ANQGSEA. V lost 5 bases and J lost 4; bases outside the gene matches: 15. The CDR3 DNA reads as TGCAGCGTTAACAAAGCCGGGACTAGCGGGAGGGCCCGGTCAGATACGCAGTATTTT. Translating it yields CSVNKAGTSGRARSDTQYF.

The chain joins TRBV28 to TRBJ2-7; a weak D match, TRBD2 (5 bases). This CDR3 is built from 13 residues. Germline loops: CDR1 MDHEN, CDR2 SYDVKM. The CDR3, as DNA: TGTGCGGTCCGGGGTAGCACGAACAACGAGCAGTACTTC. Translation gives CAVRGSTNNEQYF.

V gene TRBV11-2 combines with J gene TRBJ2-1; 12 bases map to TRBD2. Germline-derived CDR1 and CDR2 are SGHAT and FQNNGV. Trimming cost V 1 base and J 7 bases; bases outside gene matches: 5. This CDR3 is built from 16 residues. In nucleotides, the CDR3 is TGTGCCAGCAGCTTAGGGAGGACTAGCGGGACGAATGAGCAGTTCTTC. The encoded protein is CASSLGRTSGTNEQFF.

About this clonotype: Compared with germline, one end of the junction differs, possibly owing to a read error. The CDR3 region is CRVAWGAGTDTQYF. CDR3 nucleotides: TGCAGGGTTGCTTGGGGCGCCGGCACAGATACGCAGTATTTT. The rearrangement joins TRBV29-1 to TRBJ2-3, with TRBD1 as a possible D gene (5 bases). This CDR3 is built from 14 residues. The V gene's germline CDR1 is SQVTM and CDR2 ANQGSEA.

The rearrangement uses TRBV6-6 and TRBJ2-1; TRBD2 might be the D (6 bases). This CDR3 comprises 14 residues. CDR1 MNHNY and CDR2 SVGAGI come from the germline V gene (reference sequence). Between the trimmed V and J ends, which lost 5 bases and 5 bases, there was a span of 13 bases. For the CDR3, the DNA is TGTGCCAGCAGTCGAGGGACTTCTAACAATGAGCAGTTCTTC. Its protein product is CASSRGTSNNEQFF.

CDR3 nucleotide sequence: TGTGCCAGCAGCCCGGGCCCGGGAGACAATGAGCAGTTCTTC. This encodes CASSPGPGDNEQFF. V is TRBV11-2 and J is TRBJ2-1, with D possibly TRBD2 on 6 matching bases. The CDR3 loop spans 14 amino acids. The germline V gene encodes CDR1 SGHAT and CDR2 FQNNGV. Trimming removed 5 bases at V and 5 bases at J, with 13 bases between. The complete variable domain, with remaining parts taken from reference TRBV11-2 and TRBJ2-1, reads EAGVAQSPRYKIIEKRQSVAFWCNPISGHATLYWYQQILGQGPKLLIQFQNNGVVDDSQLPKDRFSAERLKGVDSTLKIQPAKLEDSAVYLCASSPGPGDNEQFFGPGTRLTVL.

The chain combines TRBV18 with TRBJ2-7; the match to TRBD2 covers 7 bases. Germline V CDR1 and CDR2: KGHSH, LQKENI. Unmatched junction bases numbered 11, after V lost 6 bases and J lost 3 bases. The CDR3 has 15 amino acids. CDR3 in DNA: TGTGCCAGCTCCCCTTCGGGGGGATCCTTCTACGAGCAGTACTTC. Translated, it gives CASSPSGGSFYEQYF.

The table lists this clonotype with many counts. The rearrangement joins TRBV7-6 to TRBJ1-5; D perhaps matches TRBD1 (5 bases). Germline values: CDR1 SGHVS, CDR2 FNYEAQ. V was cut by 5 bases and J by 1 base, with 18 bases left in between. The CDR3 consists of 17 residues. The DNA of the CDR3 is TGTGCCAGCAGCACAAGGGCAGGGCTATTGAGCAATCAGCCCCAGCATTTT. Translating it yields CASSTRAGLLSNQPQHF. The full variable domain, its missing parts supplied by reference TRBV7-6 and TRBJ1-5, is GAGVSQSPRYKVTKRGQDVALRCDPISGHVSLYWYRQALGQGPEFLTYFNYEAQQDKSGLPNDRFSAERPEGSISTLTIQRTEQRDSAMYRCASSTRAGLLSNQPQHFGDGTRLSIL.

This clonotype has only a few counts. V gene TRBV3-1 combines with J gene TRBJ1-2; D might be TRBD1 (5 bases). The CDR3 totals 13 residues. V gave up 4 bases and J gave up 8 bases, with 14 bases separating them. Germline V lookup: CDR1 LGHDT, CDR2 YNNKEL (reference sequence). CDR3 region: CASSPLQGSGYTF. The CDR3 coding sequence is TGTGCCAGCAGCCCCCTGCAGGGCTCGGGCTACACCTTC. Combining the CDR3 with reference TRBV3-1 and TRBJ1-2 gives the whole variable domain DTAVSQTPKYLVTQMGNDKSIKCEQNLGHDTMYWYKQDSKKFLKIMFSYNNKELIINETVPNRFSPKSPDKAHLNLHINSLELGDSAVYFCASSPLQGSGYTFGSGTRLTVV.

The DNA for the CDR3 is TGCGCCAGCAGCTTGGGCCCCCTCTTGCGGGACTTAATCTACGAGCAGTACTTC. As protein: CASSLGPLLRDLIYEQYF. The gene calls are TRBV5-1 and TRBJ2-7, with TRBD2 as a possible D gene (6 bases). Germline lookup yields CDR1 SGHRS and CDR2 YFSETQ. Trimming removed 0 bases from V and 3 bases from J, with 22 bases in between. The length of the CDR3 is 18 residues.

This clonotype was seen repeatedly, ten times or more. V gene TRBV4-2 combines with J gene TRBJ2-1, with 9 bases fitting TRBD1. The CDR3 extends over 15 amino acids. Per the germline V gene, CDR1 is LGHNA and CDR2 is YNFKEQ. V lost 4 bases to trimming and J lost 5 bases; unmatched junction nucleotides: 6. CDR3 nucleotide sequence: TGTGCCAGCAGCCGGGGACAGGGTGACCACAATGAGCAGTTCTTC. It translates to CASSRGQGDHNEQFF.

A note on this clonotype: A much larger clone differs from this one at a single base, so this may be a read error. The J gene is TRBJ2-7, the V gene TRBV20-1; 9 bases align to TRBD1. The CDR3 contains 15 residues. V trimming: 1 base; J trimming: 0 bases; junction bases outside the gene matches: 4. Germline V lookup: CDR1 DFQATT, CDR2 SNEGSKA (reference sequence). The CDR3 sequence is CSARAGTGPSYEQYF. In DNA form, the CDR3 reads TGCAGTGCTAGAGCCGGGACAGGGCCCTCCTACGAGCAGTACTTC.

V gene TRBV27 combines with J gene TRBJ2-5, with a tentative D call TRBD2 (5 bases). V dropped 6 bases and J dropped 2 bases, with 16 bases sitting between them. CDR1 and CDR2 from the germline V gene are MNHEY and SMNVEV (reference sequence). The CDR3 runs 15 residues. CDR3 nucleotides: TGTGCCAGCAGGGATCGTTCCGGGGTTCAAGAGACCCAGTACTTC. Encoded protein: CASRDRSGVQETQYF.

This chain connects TRBV9 to TRBJ2-1; 14 positions agree with TRBD2. This CDR3 is 16 amino acids long. In germline, CDR1 is SGDLS, CDR2 YYNGEE. J lost 14 bases, V lost 2 bases, and 12 bases had no gene match. The CDR3 DNA follows: TGTGCCAGCAGCGTGACTTCGGGACTAGCGGGAGAAGTGAAGTTCTTC. It encodes CASSVTSGLAGEVKFF.

The chain uses TRBV29-1 and TRBJ1-1; 8 bases line up with TRBD1. Germline V gene sequence: CDR1 SQVTM, CDR2 ANQGSEA. CDR3 length: 12 residues. The V and J ends lost 6 bases and 6 bases, in that order; junction bases with no gene match: 6. The CDR3 sequence is CSVETGAPEAFF. CDR3 bases: TGCAGCGTAGAGACAGGGGCCCCTGAAGCTTTCTTT.

The chain links TRBV5-5 to TRBJ2-1; weak D call: TRBD2 (6 bases). Germline-derived CDR1 and CDR2 are SGHKS and YYEKEE (reference sequence). V was pared by 6 bases and J by 6 bases, with 22 bases between. The CDR3 runs to 16 residues. The CDR3 spells CASNKGDLTLINEQFF. The CDR3, as DNA: TGTGCCAGCAATAAAGGGGACTTGACCCTAATCAATGAGCAGTTCTTC.

The J gene is TRBJ2-1, the V gene TRBV6-4; 7 bases agree with TRBD1. The germline gives CDR1 MRHNA, CDR2 SNTAGT. This CDR3 has 16 amino acids. Losses at the gene ends were 2 bases for V and 9 bases for J; bases not matched to a gene: 13. The DNA for the CDR3 is TGTGCCAGCAGTGACCCCAGGGGGTGGTTGAAAAGTGAGCAGTTCTTC. It is translated as CASSDPRGWLKSEQFF.

The J gene is TRBJ2-5, the V gene TRBV11-2; 14 nucleotides agree with TRBD2. After removal of 3 bases from V and 11 bases from J, the junction contained 14 bases not matched to a gene. The CDR3 covers 17 residues. CDR1 is SGHAT and CDR2 is FQNNGV in the germline V gene. The CDR3 spells CASSLTSGGASVFEQYF. The CDR3 nucleotides read TGTGCCAGCAGCTTGACTAGCGGGGGGGCCTCTGTGTTTGAGCAGTACTTC.

This clonotype has just a few counts. The chain couples TRBV28 to TRBJ2-3, with a possible D match to TRBD1 (6 bases). This CDR3 is built from 15 residues. Germline V gene data show CDR1 as MDHEN and CDR2 as SYDVKM. The V and J ends lost 6 bases and 7 bases respectively, with 20 bases between them. The CDR3, as DNA: TGTGCCAGCAGCCGGGCGATAGTGGGGGCCAATACGCAGTATTTT. Translation: CASSRAIVGANTQYF.

As for this clonotype: This clone may be a read error of a much larger clone one base away. The chain employs TRBV20-1 and TRBJ2-5; the D gene is possibly TRBD2 (5 bases). The CDR3 sequence is 14 residues long. Germline V lookup: CDR1 DFQATT, CDR2 SNEGSKA (reference sequence). Trimming left V 1 base short and J 3 bases short, with 12 bases between. The DNA for the CDR3 is TGCAGTGCTAGAGTTGTTGACTATAAAGAGACCCAGTACTTC. It encodes CSARVVDYKETQYF.

The rearrangement links TRBV29-1 to TRBJ1-2, with D possibly being TRBD1 (5 bases). The germline V and J ends were trimmed by 7 bases and 0 bases, with 12 bases remaining between them. CDR1 SQVTM and CDR2 ANQGSEA come from the germline V gene. This CDR3 has 13 amino acids. DNA of the CDR3: TGCAGCGCTGGGACCCAACCTAACTATGGCTACACCTTC. Translated, it gives CSAGTQPNYGYTF.

This clonotype appeared a few times. This chain links TRBV9 with TRBJ2-5; TRBD2 might be the D (6 bases). Germline V gene sequence: CDR1 SGDLS, CDR2 YYNGEE. This CDR3 contains 15 residues. Trimming removed 3 bases from V and 1 base from J, with 13 bases in between. The chain's CDR3 is CASSATVSGQETQYF. The CDR3 region has the DNA TGTGCCAGCAGCGCAACCGTTAGCGGCCAAGAGACCCAGTACTTC.

This rearrangement joins TRBV7-2 to TRBJ2-5; 7 nucleotides line up with TRBD1. Gene TRBJ2-7 matches the end of the DNA better, so the J call may be wrong. This CDR3 contains 15 residues. Germline assignment: CDR1 SGHTA and CDR2 FQGNSA. CDR3 sequence (DNA): TGTGCCAGCAGCTTATCCCAGGGGGTAGGTTACGAGCAGTACTTC. This codes for CASSLSQGVGYEQYF.

This clonotype appeared a few times. This chain joins TRBV5-1 and TRBJ1-2; 7 bases agree with TRBD1. Germline V lookup: CDR1 SGHRS, CDR2 YFSETQ. This CDR3 has 14 amino acids. Germline trimming cut 4 bases from V and 0 bases from J; bases unmatched to any gene: 3. The CDR3 nucleotides read TGCGCCAGCAGCCCGGACAGGACTAACTATGGCTACACCTTC. It yields the protein CASSPDRTNYGYTF. Full variable domain (missing parts from reference TRBV5-1 and TRBJ1-2): KAGVTQTPRYLIKTRGQQVTLSCSPISGHRSVSWYQQTPGQGLQFLFEYFSETQRNKGNFPGRFSGRQFSNSRSEMNVSTLELGDSALYLCASSPDRTNYGYTFGSGTRLTVV.

The V gene is TRBV12-3 or TRBV12-4, the J gene TRBJ2-4; TRBD2 aligns across 10 bases. The DNA matches TRBJ2-7 better at its end, which makes the J call doubtful. CDR3 size: 15 residues. The CDR3 nucleotides are TGTGCCAGCAGTAGACACCTAGCGGGAGTTCCCGAGCAGTACTTC. Translated: CASSRHLAGVPEQYF.